The TCR beta chain described here comes from a study of shared clonotypes between healthy human individuals (dated by TCRdb to about 2020). Broadly, across the study: The cohort comprised two women and a few men aged 18 to 49 years. Per donor, three plates each were used for CD4 naive and CD4 memory, two for CD8 naive, and one for CD8 memory. To estimate repertoire size and how much clonotype sharing occurs between individuals, the study deeply sequenced the blood TCR repertoires of several healthy adults. To increase sequencing depth and limit assay-specific biases, TCR repertoire library preparation and sequencing were carried out by different laboratories using diverse techniques. Leukapheresis yielded between about 0.94 and 9.5 billion PBMCs per donor. The study at large found these results: Rarefaction of sorted-subset datasets indicated incomplete sequencing despite the large sequencing depth. About 5% of naive CD4, around 3.6% of naive CD8, 2.3% of memory CD4, and 0.4% of memory CD8 clonotypes were shared across several donors. Naive subsets generally had larger estimated clonotype richness than memory subsets. The small number of donors limited the genetic and exposure-history diversity represented. Pairwise subsampling led to the expectation that sequencing depth would affect the degree of clonotype sharing among donors. Clonotypes shared by all four sorted-subset donors showed higher generation probabilities than non-shared clonotypes. Sampling was restricted to blood, and TCR repertoires in tissue are likely to differ from TCR repertoires in blood.

Using the deep immunoSEQ assay, multiplex PCR amplified TCR CDR3 regions from genomic DNA. For each cell subset, the extracted genomic DNA was distributed evenly across all wells of several immunoSEQ 96-well plates, and each plate served as one replicate. For sorted subsets, 200 to 250 ng genomic DNA, equal to 30,000 to 35,000 T cell genomes, was loaded into each replicate PCR. The purified libraries were quantified using a Qubit 3.0 fluorometer, sized with a Bioanalyzer 2100, and then quantified again using the KAPA Library Quantification kit. Every immunoSEQ 96-well plate was sequenced on a separate single-read 150-cycle Illumina NextSeq 550 flow cell. Concerning the study's data processing: Because only junctional sequences without quality scores were contained in the immunoSEQ output, filtering matching that applied to full-length reads could not be performed. To assign V/J genes and CDR3, sequences were annotated using PyIR, a Python wrapper for IgBLAST v1.9, with IMGT germline references. Any read was removed if the V/J assignment was weak (E-value above 1e-6), the CDR3 was missing, or the read contained stop codons, out-of-frame junctions, or ambiguous translated residues. A V3J clonotype was defined by an identical inferred V gene, J gene, and CDR3 amino acid sequence. To compute the percentage overlap between repertoires, the number of shared unique clonotypes was divided by the size of the smaller repertoire. Repertoire richness was assessed with RTK rarefaction, the Chao1 estimator, and Recon v2.1 estimates of unobserved clonotypes. Generation probabilities for all TCRbeta clonotypes obtained by the gDNA method from a handful of donors were computed using OLGA. The immuneACCESS repertoire file appears here via TCRdb, limited to in-frame rearrangements. These files lack a portion of the clones; in checked studies, under half of the deficit traces to unresolved V genes, and the cause of the others is not known. The DNA gave D and trimming, while V, J and clone size come from that table. The sample table shows approximately 2,000,000 clones, and 80% to 95% are seen once. The ten top clones hold approximately 0.4% of the sample.

Of note for this clone: Its recognized antigen is unknown. No base quality values were provided; no much bigger clone lies one nucleotide off.

V is pruned by 0 bases and J by 5 bases, leaving 5 bases of the junction without a gene match. Including the terminal cysteine and phenylalanine, the CDR3 comprises 15 residues. Of the read, only the CDR3 DNA is kept; its 45 bases are in frame from base 1. The germline V gene supplies CDR1 SGDLS and CDR2 YYNGEE. Donors were healthy HIV-negative adults with no recently reported acute infections or vaccinations. Every donor was a Caucasian adult living in Nashville, Tennessee, USA. CD4+ T cells were enriched by magnetic negative selection, after which naive cells were positively selected on CD45RA and the negative fraction was taken as the memory subset. Blood was obtained by leukapheresis, after which PBMCs were separated by Ficoll-Histopaque density gradient centrifugation and cryopreserved in liquid nitrogen vapor phase. Analytical flow cytometry was used to check the purity and quantity of each magnetically sorted T cell population. Each sorted fraction had its genomic DNA isolated and then quantified by UV absorbance on a Nanodrop 2000c.

Here the chain combines TRBV9 and TRBJ2-5; 9 nucleotides in the junction match TRBD2. Material: naive CD4+ T cells from PBMCs. In the paper's terms, the cell subset or site label means: CD45RA+ positively selected. This clonotype was obtained from a man aged 18-30 years in good health. Some clones in this sample may be carry-over from other donors' samples. The base sequence is TGTGCCAGCAGCGTAGATAGCGGGAGCGTTGAGACCCAGTACTTC. It is translated as CASSVDSGSVETQYF.